Each of the 21 T cell receptor beta chains below was sequenced from the same sample in a study of cytomegalovirus exposure and HLA in healthy donors (TCRdb year 2017). The library was produced with the immunoSEQ multiplex PCR assay. A mixture of 60 forward primers for TCR Vbeta segments and 13 reverse primers for TCR Jbeta segments was used in the multiplex PCR. TCRdb limited this immuneACCESS table to in-frame rearrangements with V and J called. A share of clones is missing; checked studies link under half to unresolved V genes, and the rest is unexplained. The sample data list 130,000 or so clones, and roughly four fifths of these were observed just once. The top ten constitute roughly 3.1% of the sample. Sequencing was performed on PBMCs. All receptors derive from a man younger than 30 in good health and CMV-seropositive.

The rearrangement links TRBV6-1 to TRBJ2-5, with D possibly TRBD2 on 6 matching bases. The CDR3 spans 15 residues. Trimming removed 2 bases from V and 2 bases from J, with 12 bases in between. Germline CDR1 MNHNS, CDR2 SASEGT. Written as DNA, the CDR3 is TGTGCCAGCAGTGAACCCTCAGGGACTCAAGAGACCCAGTACTTC. It translates to CASSEPSGTQETQYF.

This clone is a singleton in its sample. This chain links TRBV27 with TRBJ2-7, with 9 positions matching TRBD1. CDR1 is MNHEY and CDR2 is SMNVEV in the germline V gene (reference sequence). The CDR3 consists of 14 residues. The V and J ends lost 2 bases and 4 bases, in that order; junction bases with no gene match: 3. The CDR3 DNA follows: TGTGCCAGCAGTTTAGGACAGGGGTTGTACGAGCAGTACTTC. It specifies CASSLGQGLYEQYF.

CDR3 in amino acids: CASIIRRDSRYGYTF. The CDR3 DNA sequence: TGTGCCAGCATCATCCGACGGGACAGCCGCTATGGCTACACCTTC. The chain employs TRBV7-9 and TRBJ1-2, with 7 bases aligning to TRBD1. This CDR3 comprises 15 residues. Germline trimming cut 7 bases from V and 4 bases from J; bases unmatched to any gene: 12. Germline V gives CDR1 SEHNR, CDR2 FQNEAQ (reference sequence).

This clone was recorded a few times. CDR3 nucleotide sequence: TGTGCCAGCAGCGTGGACAGCTACGAGCAGTACTTC. Protein sequence: CASSVDSYEQYF. The V call is TRBV11-3, the J call TRBJ2-7; D may be TRBD1 (6 bases). From germline, CDR1 is SGHNT and CDR2 YENEEA. The CDR3 runs to 12 residues. V lost 5 bases and J 3 bases, leaving 8 bases between the germline ends.

This chain uses TRBV6-5 with TRBJ1-1; 7 bases agree with TRBD1. This CDR3 region has 16 residues. With V trimmed by 4 bases and J by 2 bases, 10 bases remained unmatched. Per germline, CDR1 MNHEY and CDR2 SVGAGI. CDR3 residues: CASSLLWTGVNTEAFF. CDR3 coding DNA: TGTGCCAGCAGTTTACTCTGGACAGGAGTAAACACTGAAGCTTTCTTT.

This chain connects TRBV18 to TRBJ2-5, with D maybe TRBD2 (5 bases). Germline V gene data show CDR1 as KGHSH and CDR2 as LQKENI. This CDR3 spans 14 amino acids. Trimming shortened V by 2 bases and J by 7 bases, and 14 bases separated the two germline ends. The CDR3 is CASSPEGSKTTQYF. CDR3 coding DNA: TGTGCCAGCTCACCAGAGGGCTCAAAAACGACCCAGTACTTC.

This rearrangement joins TRBV15 to TRBJ1-1; D not certain. This CDR3 comprises 15 residues. V lost 0 bases and J lost 2, with 10 bases in between. In germline, CDR1 is LNHNV, CDR2 YYDKDF (reference sequence). CDR3 bases: TGTGCCACCAGCAGAGATCCGGGGAGTAACACTGAAGCTTTCTTT. Translating it yields CATSRDPGSNTEAFF.

The rearrangement uses TRBV27 and TRBJ1-2; D not certain. Trimming removed 3 bases from V and 1 base from J, with 9 bases in between. The CDR3 is 14 amino acids. The germline CDR1 and CDR2 sequences are MNHEY and SMNVEV (reference sequence). CDR3 in amino acids: CASSFRRDNYGYTF. DNA of the CDR3: TGTGCCAGCAGTTTTCGGCGGGATAACTATGGCTACACCTTC.

The V gene is TRBV30, the J gene TRBJ2-1; 13 nucleotides agree with TRBD2. The germline CDR1 and CDR2 sequences are GTSNPN and SVGIG (reference sequence). V lost 3 bases and J lost 3; bases outside the gene matches: 11. The CDR3 spans 18 residues. Written as DNA, the CDR3 is TGTGCCTGGAGCGGAGCAACTAGCGGGAGGGCGGTCTACAATGAGCAGTTCTTC. Residues: CAWSGATSGRAVYNEQFF.

This clone has just a few counts. The chain has TRBV5-1 and TRBJ2-7, with D hard to call. Germline V gene data show CDR1 as SGHRS and CDR2 as YFSETQ. V lost 0 bases, J lost 2 bases, and 9 bases lay in between. The CDR3 totals 14 residues. This chain's CDR3 is CASSLVAHTYEQYF. The DNA for the CDR3 is TGCGCCAGCAGCTTGGTGGCACACACCTACGAGCAGTACTTC.

The chain has TRBV7-8 and TRBJ1-5, with D possibly TRBD1 on 5 matching bases. Trimming removed 0 bases from V and 2 bases from J, with 14 bases in between. Germline V gene lookup returns CDR1 SGHVS and CDR2 FQNEAQ. The CDR3 has 17 residues. This chain's CDR3 is CASSLAAGRGGNQPQHF. CDR3 nucleotide sequence: TGTGCCAGCAGCTTAGCGGCAGGGCGGGGTGGCAATCAGCCCCAGCATTTT.

The sample holds one count of this clone. The chain carries TRBV10-1 and TRBJ2-2, with 9 bases identical to TRBD1. V lost 2 bases and J lost 5; bases outside the gene matches: 6. The CDR3 spans 16 residues. CDR1 is WNHNN, CDR2 SYGVQD, per germline (reference sequence). The DNA of the CDR3 is TGCGCCAGCAGTGAGGGACAGGGGACTACTACCGGGGAGCTGTTTTTT. Translation: CASSEGQGTTTGELFF.

Details on this clone: The identical CDR3 is also encoded by other nucleotide sequences in the sample. This chain joins TRBV5-1 and TRBJ2-7; D might be TRBD2 (5 bases). Germline loops: CDR1 SGHRS, CDR2 YFSETQ. V was cut by 1 base and J by 1 base, with 6 bases left in between. There are 13 residues in the CDR3. Here the CDR3 reads CASSLTGSYEQYF. The CDR3 DNA reads as TGCGCCAGCAGCTTGACGGGATCCTACGAGCAGTACTTC.

The V gene is TRBV28, the J gene TRBJ1-4; TRBD1 is a possible D gene (5 bases). This CDR3 comprises 16 residues. Looked up from germline, CDR1 is MDHEN and CDR2 is SYDVKM. V lost 4 bases, J lost 10 bases, and 22 bases lay in between. The CDR3 DNA sequence: TGTGCCAGCAGTTCGCAAGGCGCCGGGGGTGGTGCAAAACTGTTTTTT. Translated, it gives CASSSQGAGGGAKLFF.

The chain recombines TRBV9 with TRBJ2-1; 7 nucleotides line up with TRBD2. There are 16 residues in the CDR3. The germline V gene encodes CDR1 SGDLS and CDR2 YYNGEE. Unmatched junction bases numbered 11, after V lost 4 bases and J lost 4 bases. The CDR3 sequence: CASSIRSSGRYNEQFF. DNA for the CDR3: TGTGCCAGCAGCATAAGATCTAGCGGTCGGTACAATGAGCAGTTCTTC.

This rearrangement joins TRBV6-4 to TRBJ2-3; 10 nucleotides align to TRBD2. The CDR3 is 15 amino acids. Trimming removed 6 bases from V and 6 bases from J; junction bases left unmatched: 9. CDR1 and CDR2 from the germline V gene are MRHNA and SNTAGT. CDR3 sequence: CASSAGTSDQDTQYF. In nucleotides, the CDR3 is TGTGCCAGCAGCGCCGGGACTAGCGACCAGGATACGCAGTATTTT.

The chain employs TRBV28 and TRBJ1-1; 9 nucleotides align to TRBD1. The CDR3 contains 15 residues. The germline CDR1 and CDR2 sequences are MDHEN and SYDVKM. The J segment lost 5 bases and the V segment lost 2 bases, leaving 6 bases of the junction unmatched. Here the CDR3 reads CASSLHTGGRTEAFF. The DNA for the CDR3 is TGTGCCAGCAGTTTACACACAGGGGGCAGGACTGAAGCTTTCTTT.

This clone was seen only once. The chain recombines TRBV28 with TRBJ1-2; D not resolved. Germline loops: CDR1 MDHEN, CDR2 SYDVKM. V was cut by 6 bases and J by 8 bases, with 16 bases left in between. The length of the CDR3 is 13 residues. The CDR3 protein is CASSPDGGLGYTF. As DNA, the CDR3 is TGTGCCAGCAGCCCGGACGGCGGGTTGGGCTACACCTTC.

The gene calls are TRBV6-5 and TRBJ2-7, with D possibly matching TRBD2 (6 bases). CDR1 MNHEY and CDR2 SVGAGI come from the germline V gene. The CDR3 extends over 15 amino acids. Trimming shortened V by 7 bases and J by 3 bases, and 19 bases separated the two germline ends. CDR3 region: CASNSFAGRNYEQYF. Here the CDR3 DNA reads TGTGCCAGCAATTCCTTCGCGGGGCGAAACTACGAGCAGTACTTC.

The chain joins TRBV7-9 to TRBJ1-1; 10 bases align to TRBD1. This CDR3 is 17 amino acids long. CDR1 and CDR2 from the germline V gene are SEHNR and FQNEAQ (reference sequence). Trimming removed 5 bases from V and 3 bases from J; junction bases left unmatched: 12. CDR3 residues: CASSARQGAYGDTEAFF. The CDR3 DNA follows: TGTGCCAGCAGCGCCAGACAGGGGGCTTATGGTGACACTGAAGCTTTCTTT.

The chain joins TRBV6-5 to TRBJ1-2; D is undetermined. This CDR3 contains 16 residues. The V gene lost 2 bases and the J gene lost 6 bases, with 19 bases spanning the gap. Germline CDR1 MNHEY, CDR2 SVGAGI. This chain's CDR3 is CASSYLPGVPVDGYTF. DNA of the CDR3: TGTGCCAGCAGTTACCTCCCCGGGGTACCGGTTGATGGCTACACCTTC.